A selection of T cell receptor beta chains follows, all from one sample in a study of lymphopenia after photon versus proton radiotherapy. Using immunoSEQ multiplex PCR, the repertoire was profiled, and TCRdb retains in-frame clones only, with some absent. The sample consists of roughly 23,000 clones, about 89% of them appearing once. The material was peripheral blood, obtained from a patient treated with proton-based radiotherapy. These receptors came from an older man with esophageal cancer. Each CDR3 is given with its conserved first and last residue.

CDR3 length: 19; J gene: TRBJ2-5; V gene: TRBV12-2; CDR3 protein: CASRLGRDPSGGAQETQYF
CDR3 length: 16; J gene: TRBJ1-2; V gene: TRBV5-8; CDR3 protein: CASSPANAGHPDGYTF
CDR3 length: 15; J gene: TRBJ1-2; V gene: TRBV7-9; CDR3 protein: CASSRMGQGLYGYTF
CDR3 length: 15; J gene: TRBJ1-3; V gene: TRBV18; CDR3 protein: CASSLREISGNTIYF
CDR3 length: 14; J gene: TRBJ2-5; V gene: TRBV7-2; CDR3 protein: CASSLGQGAWEQYF
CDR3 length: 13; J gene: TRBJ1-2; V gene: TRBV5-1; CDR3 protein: CASSLEINYGYTF
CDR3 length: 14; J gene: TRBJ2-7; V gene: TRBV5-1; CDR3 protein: CASSLAGLIYEQYF
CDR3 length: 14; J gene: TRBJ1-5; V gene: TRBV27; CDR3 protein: CASSLLGTDQPQHF
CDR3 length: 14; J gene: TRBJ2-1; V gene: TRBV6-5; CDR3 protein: CASSYSIVDNEQFF
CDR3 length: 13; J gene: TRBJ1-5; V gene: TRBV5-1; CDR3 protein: CASRQDSNQPQHF
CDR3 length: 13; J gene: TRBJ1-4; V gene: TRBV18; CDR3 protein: CASSPPNGEKLFF
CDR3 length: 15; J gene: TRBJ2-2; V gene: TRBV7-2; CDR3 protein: CASTIEYRAAGELFF
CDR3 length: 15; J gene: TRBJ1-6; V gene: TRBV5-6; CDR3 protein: CASSSRQGHNSPLHF
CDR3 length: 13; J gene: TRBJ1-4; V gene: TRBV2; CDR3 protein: CASSSGPNEKLFF
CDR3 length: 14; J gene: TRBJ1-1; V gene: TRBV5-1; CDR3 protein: CASTVTGRNTEAFF
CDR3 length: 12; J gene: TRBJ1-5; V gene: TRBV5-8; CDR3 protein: CASSLTGQPQHF
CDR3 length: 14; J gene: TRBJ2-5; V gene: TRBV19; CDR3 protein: CASSSGLASKTQYF
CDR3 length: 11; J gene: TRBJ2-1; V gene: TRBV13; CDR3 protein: CATGVYNEQFF
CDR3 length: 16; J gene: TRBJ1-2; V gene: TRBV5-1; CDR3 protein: CASSLSQGGSNYGYTF
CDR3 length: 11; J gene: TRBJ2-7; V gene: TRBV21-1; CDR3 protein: CASSKGYKQYF
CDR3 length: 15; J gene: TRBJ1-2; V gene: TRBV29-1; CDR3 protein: CSVERFWGTAGGYTF
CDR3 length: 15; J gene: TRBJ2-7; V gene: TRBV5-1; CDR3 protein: CASSLPSGQSYEQYF
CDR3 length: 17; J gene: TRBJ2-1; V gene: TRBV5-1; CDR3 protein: CASSMKIAGGRGNEQFF
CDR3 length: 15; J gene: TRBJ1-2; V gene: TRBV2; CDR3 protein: CASSGSVQGAGGYTF
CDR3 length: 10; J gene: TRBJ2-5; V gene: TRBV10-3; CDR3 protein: CAIGRETQYF
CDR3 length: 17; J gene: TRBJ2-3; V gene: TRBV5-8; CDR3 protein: CASSLRREGLLTDTQYF
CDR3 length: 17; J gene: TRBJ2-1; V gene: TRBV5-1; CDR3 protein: CASSKTAGTGGSNEQFF
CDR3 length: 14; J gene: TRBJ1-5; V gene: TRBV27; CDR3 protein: CASSLSQGTQPQHF
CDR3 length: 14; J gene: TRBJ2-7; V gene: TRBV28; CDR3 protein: CASSLPINTYEQYF
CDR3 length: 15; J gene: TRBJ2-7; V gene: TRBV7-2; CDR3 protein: CASSRLAEVSYEQYF
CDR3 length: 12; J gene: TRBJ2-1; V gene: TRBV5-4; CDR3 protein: CASSLDQYEQFF
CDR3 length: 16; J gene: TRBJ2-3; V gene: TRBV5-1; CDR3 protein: CASSTATSGRTDTQYF
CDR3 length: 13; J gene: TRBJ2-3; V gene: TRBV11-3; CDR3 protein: CASSQPGTDTQYF
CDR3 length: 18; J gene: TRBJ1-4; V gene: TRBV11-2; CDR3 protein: CASSLSRFVRGLNEKLFF
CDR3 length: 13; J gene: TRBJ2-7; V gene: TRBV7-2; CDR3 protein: CASSQTRAGEQYF
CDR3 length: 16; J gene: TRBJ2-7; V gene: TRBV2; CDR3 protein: CASRPQKGTGDYEQYF
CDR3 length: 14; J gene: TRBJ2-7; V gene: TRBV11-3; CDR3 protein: CASSPGQDSYEQYF